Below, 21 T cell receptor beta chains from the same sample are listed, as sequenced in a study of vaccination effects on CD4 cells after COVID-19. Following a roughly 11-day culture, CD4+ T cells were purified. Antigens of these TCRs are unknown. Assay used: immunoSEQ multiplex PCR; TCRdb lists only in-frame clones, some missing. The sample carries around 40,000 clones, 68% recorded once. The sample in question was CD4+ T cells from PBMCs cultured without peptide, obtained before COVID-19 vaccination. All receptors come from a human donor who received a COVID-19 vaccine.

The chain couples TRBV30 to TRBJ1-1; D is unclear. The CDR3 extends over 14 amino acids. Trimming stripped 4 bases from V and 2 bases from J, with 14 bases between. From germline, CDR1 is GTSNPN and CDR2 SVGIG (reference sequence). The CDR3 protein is CAWNFGQINTEAFF. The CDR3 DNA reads TGTGCCTGGAACTTCGGGCAGATAAACACTGAAGCTTTCTTT.

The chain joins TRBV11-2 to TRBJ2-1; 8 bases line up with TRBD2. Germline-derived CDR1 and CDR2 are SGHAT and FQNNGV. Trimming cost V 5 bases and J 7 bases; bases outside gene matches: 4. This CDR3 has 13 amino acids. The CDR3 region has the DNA TGTGCCAGCAGCAAGGGACTAGAAAATGAGCAGTTCTTC. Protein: CASSKGLENEQFF.

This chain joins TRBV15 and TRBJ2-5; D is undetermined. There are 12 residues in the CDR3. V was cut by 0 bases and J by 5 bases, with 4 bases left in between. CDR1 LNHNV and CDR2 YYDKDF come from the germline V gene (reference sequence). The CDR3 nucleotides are TGTGCCACCAGCAGAGATGCGGAGACCCAGTACTTC. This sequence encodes CATSRDAETQYF.

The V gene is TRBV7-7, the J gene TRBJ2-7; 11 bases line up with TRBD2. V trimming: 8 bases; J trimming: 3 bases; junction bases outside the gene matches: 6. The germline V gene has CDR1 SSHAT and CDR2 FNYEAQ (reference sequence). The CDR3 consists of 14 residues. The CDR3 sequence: CASSPTSGDYEQYF. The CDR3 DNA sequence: TGTGCCAGCTCCCCGACTAGCGGGGACTACGAGCAGTACTTC.

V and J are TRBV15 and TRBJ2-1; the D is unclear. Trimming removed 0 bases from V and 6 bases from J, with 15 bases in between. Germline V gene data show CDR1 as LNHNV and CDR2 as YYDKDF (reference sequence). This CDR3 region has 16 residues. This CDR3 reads CATSRESLVWTNEQFF. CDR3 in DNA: TGTGCCACCAGCAGAGAGTCGCTAGTATGGACCAATGAGCAGTTCTTC.

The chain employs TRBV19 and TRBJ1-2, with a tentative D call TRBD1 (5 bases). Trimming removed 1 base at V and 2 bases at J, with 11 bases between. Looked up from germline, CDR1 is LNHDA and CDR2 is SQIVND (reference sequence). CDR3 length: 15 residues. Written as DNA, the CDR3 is TGTGCCAGTAGTATAGGGGGACGGGAGAACTATGGCTACACCTTC. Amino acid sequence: CASSIGGRENYGYTF.

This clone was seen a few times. CDR3 in DNA: TGTGCCAGCAGCTCCGGCCATCCGGACGGACCAAATTCACCCCTCCACTTT. Translating it yields CASSSGHPDGPNSPLHF. The chain joins TRBV7-9 to TRBJ1-6; D not resolved. The CDR3 has 17 amino acids. The germline V and J ends were trimmed by 4 bases and 7 bases, with 20 bases remaining between them. Germline V gene sequence: CDR1 SEHNR, CDR2 FQNEAQ (reference sequence). The entire variable domain, with the rest obtained from reference TRBV7-9 and TRBJ1-6, is as follows: DTGVSQNPRHKITKRGQNVTFRCDPISEHNRLYWYRQTLGQGPEFLTYFQNEAQLEKSRLLSDRFSAERPKGSFSTLEIQRTEQGDSAMYLCASSSGHPDGPNSPLHFGNGTRLTVT.

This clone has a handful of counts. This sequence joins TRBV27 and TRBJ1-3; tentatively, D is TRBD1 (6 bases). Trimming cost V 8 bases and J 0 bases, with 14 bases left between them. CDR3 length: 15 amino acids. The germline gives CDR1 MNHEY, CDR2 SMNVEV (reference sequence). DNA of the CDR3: TGTGCCAGCCGCCAATCGACAGGCTCTGGAAACACCATATATTTT. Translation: CASRQSTGSGNTIYF.

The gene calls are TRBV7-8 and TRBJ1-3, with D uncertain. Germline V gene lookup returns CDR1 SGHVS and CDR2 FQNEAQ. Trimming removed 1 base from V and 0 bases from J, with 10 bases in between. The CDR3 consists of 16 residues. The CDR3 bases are TGTGCCAGCAGCTTAGGGGGATTATTCTCTGGAAACACCATATATTTT. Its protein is CASSLGGLFSGNTIYF.

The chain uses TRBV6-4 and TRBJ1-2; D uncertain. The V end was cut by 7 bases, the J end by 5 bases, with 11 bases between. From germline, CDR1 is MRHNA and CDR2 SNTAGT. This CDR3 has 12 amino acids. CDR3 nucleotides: TGTGCCAGCAAAGGCCGAGAGTATGGCTACACCTTC. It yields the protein CASKGREYGYTF.

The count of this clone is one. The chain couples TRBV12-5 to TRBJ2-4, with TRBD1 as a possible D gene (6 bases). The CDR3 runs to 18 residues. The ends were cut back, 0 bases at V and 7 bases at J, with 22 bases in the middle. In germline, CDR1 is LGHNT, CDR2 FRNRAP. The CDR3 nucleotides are TGTGCTAGTGGTTTGGTACTATCCGACAGGCAAGCTTTGAACATTCAGTACTTC. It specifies CASGLVLSDRQALNIQYF.

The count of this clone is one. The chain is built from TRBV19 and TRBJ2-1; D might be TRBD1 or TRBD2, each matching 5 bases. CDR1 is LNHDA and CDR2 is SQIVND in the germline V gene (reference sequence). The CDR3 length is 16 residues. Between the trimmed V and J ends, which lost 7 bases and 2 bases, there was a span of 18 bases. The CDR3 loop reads CASTQKGRGTYNEQFF. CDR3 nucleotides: TGTGCCAGTACCCAGAAGGGGAGAGGGACCTACAATGAGCAGTTCTTC.

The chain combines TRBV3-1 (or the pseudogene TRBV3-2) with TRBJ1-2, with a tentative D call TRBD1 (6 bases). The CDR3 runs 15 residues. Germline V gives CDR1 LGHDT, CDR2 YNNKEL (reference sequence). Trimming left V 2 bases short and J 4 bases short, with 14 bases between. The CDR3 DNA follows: TGTGCCAGCAGCCAACTCGACAGGCCGGGCTATGGCTACACCTTC. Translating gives CASSQLDRPGYGYTF.

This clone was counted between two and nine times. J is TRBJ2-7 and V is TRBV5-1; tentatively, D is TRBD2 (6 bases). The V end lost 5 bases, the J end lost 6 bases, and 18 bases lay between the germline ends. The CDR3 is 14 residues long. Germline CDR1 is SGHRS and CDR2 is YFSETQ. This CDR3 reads CASRLGLRGTEQYF. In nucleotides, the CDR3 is TGCGCCAGCAGACTAGGCCTCCGGGGGACCGAGCAGTACTTC.

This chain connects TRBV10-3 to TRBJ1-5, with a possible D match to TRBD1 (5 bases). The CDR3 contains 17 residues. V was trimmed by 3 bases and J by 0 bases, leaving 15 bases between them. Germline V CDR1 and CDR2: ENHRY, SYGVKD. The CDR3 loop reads CAISEYLDTDSNQPQHF. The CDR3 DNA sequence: TGTGCCATCAGTGAATACTTGGACACCGATAGCAATCAGCCCCAGCATTTT.

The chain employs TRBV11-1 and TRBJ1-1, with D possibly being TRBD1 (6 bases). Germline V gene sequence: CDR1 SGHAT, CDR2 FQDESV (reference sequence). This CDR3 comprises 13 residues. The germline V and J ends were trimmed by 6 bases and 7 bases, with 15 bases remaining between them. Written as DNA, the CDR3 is TGTGCCAGCAGTTCACAGGGAAAATTTGAAGCTTTCTTT. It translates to CASSSQGKFEAFF.

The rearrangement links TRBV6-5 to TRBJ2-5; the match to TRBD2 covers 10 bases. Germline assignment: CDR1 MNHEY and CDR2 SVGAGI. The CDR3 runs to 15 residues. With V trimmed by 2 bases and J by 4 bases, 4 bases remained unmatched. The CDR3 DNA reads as TGTGCCAGCAGTTACGCTAGCGGGAGCAGAGAGACCCAGTACTTC. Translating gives CASSYASGSRETQYF.

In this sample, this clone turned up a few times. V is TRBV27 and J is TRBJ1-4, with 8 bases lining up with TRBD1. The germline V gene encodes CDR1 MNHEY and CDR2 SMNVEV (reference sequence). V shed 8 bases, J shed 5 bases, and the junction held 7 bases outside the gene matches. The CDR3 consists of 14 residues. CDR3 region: CASSHQGANEKLFF. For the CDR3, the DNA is TGTGCCAGCTCGCACCAGGGGGCGAATGAAAAACTGTTTTTT.

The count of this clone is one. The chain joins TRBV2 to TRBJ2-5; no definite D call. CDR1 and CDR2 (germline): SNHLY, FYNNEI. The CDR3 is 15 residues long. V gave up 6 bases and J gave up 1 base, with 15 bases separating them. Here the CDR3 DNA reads TGTGCCAGCAGCCAAGCCCTTAGCCGCCAAGAGACCCAGTACTTC. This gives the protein CASSQALSRQETQYF.

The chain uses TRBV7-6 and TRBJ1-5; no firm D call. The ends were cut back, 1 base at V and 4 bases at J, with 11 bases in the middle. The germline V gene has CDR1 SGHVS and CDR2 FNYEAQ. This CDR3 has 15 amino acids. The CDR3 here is CASSLGSSKNQPQHF. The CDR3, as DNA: TGTGCCAGCAGCTTAGGAAGTTCTAAAAATCAGCCCCAGCATTTT.

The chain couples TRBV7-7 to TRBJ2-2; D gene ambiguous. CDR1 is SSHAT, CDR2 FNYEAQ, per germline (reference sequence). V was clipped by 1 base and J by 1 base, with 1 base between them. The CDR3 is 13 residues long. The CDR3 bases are TGTGCCAGCAGCTTAGGGAACACCGGGGAGCTGTTTTTT. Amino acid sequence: CASSLGNTGELFF.